This TCR beta chain was sequenced for a study of cytomegalovirus exposure and HLA in healthy donors. The wider study: Ancestry clustering placed around four fifths of around 400 genotyped donors in the Caucasian-associated cluster. Overall study results and limits: Reported results showed that the classifier diagnosed cytomegalovirus status with high specificity and sensitivity.

Researchers ran the PCR with 60 Vbeta and 13 Jbeta primers. Produced via immunoSEQ multiplex PCR; TCRdb's table is partial and in-frame only. The sample records some 180,000 clones, about four fifths being singletons. A single count supports this clone. Its antigen remains unknown. Germline CDR1 SNHLY, CDR2 FYNNEI. After removal of 6 bases from V and 6 bases from J, the junction contained 5 bases not matched to a gene. The CDR3 has 14 amino acids. The source is a woman aged 25-40 years in good health and CMV-seronegative. This chain links TRBV2 with TRBJ2-2; 9 bases agree with TRBD1. The sequencing sample was made of PBMCs. CDR3 coding DNA: TGTGCCAGCAGGGGACAGGGAGGTCCCGGGGAGCTGTTTTTT. Translation gives CASRGQGGPGELFF.